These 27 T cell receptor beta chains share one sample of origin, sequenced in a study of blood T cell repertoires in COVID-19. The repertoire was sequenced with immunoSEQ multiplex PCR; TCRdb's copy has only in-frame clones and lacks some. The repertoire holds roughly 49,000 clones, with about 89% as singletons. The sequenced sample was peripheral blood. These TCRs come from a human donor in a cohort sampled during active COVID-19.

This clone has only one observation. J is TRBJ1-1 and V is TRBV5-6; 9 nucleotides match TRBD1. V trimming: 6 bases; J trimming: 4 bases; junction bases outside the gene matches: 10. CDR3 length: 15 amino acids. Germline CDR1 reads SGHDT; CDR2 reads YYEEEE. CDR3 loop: CASTPDRGAGTEAFF. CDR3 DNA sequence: TGTGCCAGCACCCCGGACAGGGGAGCTGGCACTGAAGCTTTCTTT.

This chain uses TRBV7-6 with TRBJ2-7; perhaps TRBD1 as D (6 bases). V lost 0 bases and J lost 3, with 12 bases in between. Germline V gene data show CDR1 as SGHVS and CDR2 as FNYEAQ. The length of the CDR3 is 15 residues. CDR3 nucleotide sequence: TGTGCCAGCAGCTTAGCCATAGACAGGAACTACGAGCAGTACTTC. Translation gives CASSLAIDRNYEQYF.

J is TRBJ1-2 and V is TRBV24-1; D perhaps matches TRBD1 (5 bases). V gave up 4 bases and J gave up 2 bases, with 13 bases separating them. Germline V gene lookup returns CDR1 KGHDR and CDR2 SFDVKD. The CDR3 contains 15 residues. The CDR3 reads CATSEGGTENYGYTF. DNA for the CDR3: TGTGCCACCAGTGAGGGGGGGACGGAAAACTATGGCTACACCTTC.

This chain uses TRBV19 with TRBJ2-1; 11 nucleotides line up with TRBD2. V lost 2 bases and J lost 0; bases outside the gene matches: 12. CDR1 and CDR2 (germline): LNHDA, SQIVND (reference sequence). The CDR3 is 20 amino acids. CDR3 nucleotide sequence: TGTGCCAGTAGTATATATCGTCTAGCGGGAGGTCCCTTCTCCTACAATGAGCAGTTCTTC. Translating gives CASSIYRLAGGPFSYNEQFF.

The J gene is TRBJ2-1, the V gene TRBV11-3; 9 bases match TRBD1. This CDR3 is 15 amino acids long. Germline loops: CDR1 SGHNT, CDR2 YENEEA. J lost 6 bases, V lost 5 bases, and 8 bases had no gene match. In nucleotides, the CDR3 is TGTGCCAGCAGCAGAGGGGGACAGGGCTCCAATGAGCAGTTCTTC. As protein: CASSRGGQGSNEQFF.

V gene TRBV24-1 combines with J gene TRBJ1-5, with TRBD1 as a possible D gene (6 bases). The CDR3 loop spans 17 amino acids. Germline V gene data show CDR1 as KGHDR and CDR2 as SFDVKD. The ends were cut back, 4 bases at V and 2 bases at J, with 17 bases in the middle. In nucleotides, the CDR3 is TGTGCCACCAGTGACCCTGGTCCACAGGGCGGCAATCAGCCCCAGCATTTT. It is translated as CATSDPGPQGGNQPQHF.

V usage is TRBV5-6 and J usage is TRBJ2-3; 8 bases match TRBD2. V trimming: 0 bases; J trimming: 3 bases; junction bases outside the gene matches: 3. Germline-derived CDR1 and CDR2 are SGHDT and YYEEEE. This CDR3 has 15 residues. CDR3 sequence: CASSLAGGRTDTQYF. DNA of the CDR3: TGTGCCAGCAGCTTGGCCGGCGGGAGGACAGATACGCAGTATTTT.

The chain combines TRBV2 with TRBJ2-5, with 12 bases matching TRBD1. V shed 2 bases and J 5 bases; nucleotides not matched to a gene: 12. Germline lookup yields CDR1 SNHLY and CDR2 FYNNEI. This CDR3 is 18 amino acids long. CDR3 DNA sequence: TGTGCCAGCAGTGAATTCCCGGGACAGGGGGCGAATTGGGAGACCCAGTACTTC. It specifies CASSEFPGQGANWETQYF.

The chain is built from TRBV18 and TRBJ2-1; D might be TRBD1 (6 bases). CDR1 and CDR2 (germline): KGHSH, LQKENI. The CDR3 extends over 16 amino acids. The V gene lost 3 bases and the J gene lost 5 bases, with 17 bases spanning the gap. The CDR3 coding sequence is TGTGCCAGCTCACCTCCCGGGACAAGAAATAACAATGAGCAGTTCTTC. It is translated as CASSPPGTRNNNEQFF.

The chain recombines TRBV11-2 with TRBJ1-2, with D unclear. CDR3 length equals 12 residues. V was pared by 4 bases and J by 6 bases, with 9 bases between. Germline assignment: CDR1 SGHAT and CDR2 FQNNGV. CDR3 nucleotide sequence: TGTGCCAGCAGCTCGAGGTGGGATGGCTACACCTTC. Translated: CASSSRWDGYTF.

The CDR3 protein is CASSLRQVTDTQYF. DNA for the CDR3: TGTGCCAGCAGCCTCAGACAGGTCACAGATACGCAGTATTTT. This chain links TRBV7-2 with TRBJ2-3, with D possibly TRBD1 on 6 matching bases. This CDR3 comprises 14 residues. Germline loops: CDR1 SGHTA, CDR2 FQGNSA. The V end was cut by 5 bases, the J end by 2 bases, with 11 bases between.

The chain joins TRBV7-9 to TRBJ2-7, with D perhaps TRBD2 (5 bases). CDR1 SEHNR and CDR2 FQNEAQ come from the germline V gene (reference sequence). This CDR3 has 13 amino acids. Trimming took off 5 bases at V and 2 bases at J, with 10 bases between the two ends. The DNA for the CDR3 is TGTGCCAGCAGCACGGACGGGACCTACGAGCAGTACTTC. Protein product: CASSTDGTYEQYF. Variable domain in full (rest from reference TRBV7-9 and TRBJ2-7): DTGVSQNPRHKITKRGQNVTFRCDPISEHNRLYWYRQTLGQGPEFLTYFQNEAQLEKSRLLSDRFSAERPKGSFSTLEIQRTEQGDSAMYLCASSTDGTYEQYFGPGTRLTVT.

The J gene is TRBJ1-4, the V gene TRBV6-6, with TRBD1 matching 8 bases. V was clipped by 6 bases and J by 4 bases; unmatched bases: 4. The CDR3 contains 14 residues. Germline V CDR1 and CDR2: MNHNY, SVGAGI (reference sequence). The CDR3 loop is CASRKTGVNEKLFF. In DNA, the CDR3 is TGTGCCAGCAGGAAGACAGGGGTTAATGAAAAACTGTTTTTT.

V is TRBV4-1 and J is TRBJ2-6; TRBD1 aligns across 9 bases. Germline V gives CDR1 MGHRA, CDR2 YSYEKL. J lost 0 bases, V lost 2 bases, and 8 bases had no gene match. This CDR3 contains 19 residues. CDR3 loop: CASSQRPTGQGSGANVLTF. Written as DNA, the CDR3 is TGCGCCAGCAGCCAACGTCCTACGGGACAGGGCTCTGGGGCCAACGTCCTGACTTTC.

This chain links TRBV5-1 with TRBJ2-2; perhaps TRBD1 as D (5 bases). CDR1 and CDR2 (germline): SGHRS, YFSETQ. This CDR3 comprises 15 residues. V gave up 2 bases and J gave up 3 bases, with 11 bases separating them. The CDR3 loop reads CASSLATAYTGELFF. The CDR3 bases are TGCGCCAGCAGCTTAGCGACAGCCTACACCGGGGAGCTGTTTTTT.

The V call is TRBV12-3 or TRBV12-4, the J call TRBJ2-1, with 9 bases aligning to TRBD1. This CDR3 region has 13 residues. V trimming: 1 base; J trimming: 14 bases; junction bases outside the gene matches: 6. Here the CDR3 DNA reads TGTGCCAGCAGTTTAGAAAGGGACAGGGAGGAGTTCTTC. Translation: CASSLERDREEFF.

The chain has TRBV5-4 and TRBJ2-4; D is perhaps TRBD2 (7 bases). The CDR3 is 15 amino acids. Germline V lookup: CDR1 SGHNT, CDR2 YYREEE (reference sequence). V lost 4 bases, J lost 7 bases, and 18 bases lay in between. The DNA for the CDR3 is TGTGCCAGCAGCCTGGACAGCGGGGACGGTAACATTCAGTACTTC. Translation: CASSLDSGDGNIQYF.

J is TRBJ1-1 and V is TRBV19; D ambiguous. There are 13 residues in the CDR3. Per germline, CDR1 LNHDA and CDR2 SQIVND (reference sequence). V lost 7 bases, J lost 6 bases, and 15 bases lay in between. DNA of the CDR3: TGTGCCAGTACCGGGAGCCAAGGGCCTGAAGCTTTCTTT. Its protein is CASTGSQGPEAFF.

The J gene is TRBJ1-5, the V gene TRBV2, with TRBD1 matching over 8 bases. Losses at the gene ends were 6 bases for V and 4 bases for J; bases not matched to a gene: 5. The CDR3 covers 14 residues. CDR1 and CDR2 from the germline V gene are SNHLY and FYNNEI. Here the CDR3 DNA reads TGTGCCAGCAGCAGGGACAGGACGAATCAGCCCCAGCATTTT. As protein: CASSRDRTNQPQHF.

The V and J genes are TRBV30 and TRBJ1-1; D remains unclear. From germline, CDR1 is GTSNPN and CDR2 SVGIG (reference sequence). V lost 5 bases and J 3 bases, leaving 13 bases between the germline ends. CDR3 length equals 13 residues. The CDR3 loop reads CAWRKTLYTEAFF. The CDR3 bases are TGTGCCTGGCGTAAAACTTTGTACACTGAAGCTTTCTTT.

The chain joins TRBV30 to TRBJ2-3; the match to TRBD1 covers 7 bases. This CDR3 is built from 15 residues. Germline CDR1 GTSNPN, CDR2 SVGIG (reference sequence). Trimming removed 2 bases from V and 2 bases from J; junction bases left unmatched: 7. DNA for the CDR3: TGTGCCTGGAGTCCGGCCCAGGGGGTCACAGATACGCAGTATTTT. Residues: CAWSPAQGVTDTQYF.

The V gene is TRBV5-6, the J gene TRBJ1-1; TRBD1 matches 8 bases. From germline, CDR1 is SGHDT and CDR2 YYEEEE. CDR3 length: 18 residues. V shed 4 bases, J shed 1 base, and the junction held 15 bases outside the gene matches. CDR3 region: CASSSMIQDRDTNTEAFF. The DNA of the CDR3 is TGTGCCAGCAGCAGCATGATTCAGGACAGGGATACGAACACTGAAGCTTTCTTT.

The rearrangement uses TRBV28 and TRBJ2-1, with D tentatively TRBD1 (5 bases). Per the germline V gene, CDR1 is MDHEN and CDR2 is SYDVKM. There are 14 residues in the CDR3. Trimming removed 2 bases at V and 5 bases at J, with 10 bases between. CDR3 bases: TGTGCCAGCAGTTTAGGACCAGGGAACAATGAGCAGTTCTTC. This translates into CASSLGPGNNEQFF. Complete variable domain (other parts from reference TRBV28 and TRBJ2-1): DVKVTQSSRYLVKRTGEKVFLECVQDMDHENMFWYRQDPGLGLRLIYFSYDVKMKEKGDIPEGYSVSREKKERFSLILESASTNQTSMYLCASSLGPGNNEQFFGPGTRLTVL.

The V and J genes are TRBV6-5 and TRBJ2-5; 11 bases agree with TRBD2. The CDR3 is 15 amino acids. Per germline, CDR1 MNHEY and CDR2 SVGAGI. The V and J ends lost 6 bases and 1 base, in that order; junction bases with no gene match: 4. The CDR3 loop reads CASRYGTSGQETQYF. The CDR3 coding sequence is TGTGCCAGCAGATACGGGACTAGCGGCCAAGAGACCCAGTACTTC.

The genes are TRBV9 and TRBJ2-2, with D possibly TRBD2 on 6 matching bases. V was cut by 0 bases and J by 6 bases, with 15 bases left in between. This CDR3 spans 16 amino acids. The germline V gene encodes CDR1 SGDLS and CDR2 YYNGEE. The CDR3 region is CASSVDATGVPGELFF. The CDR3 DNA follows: TGTGCCAGCAGCGTAGATGCTACGGGGGTTCCCGGGGAGCTGTTTTTT.

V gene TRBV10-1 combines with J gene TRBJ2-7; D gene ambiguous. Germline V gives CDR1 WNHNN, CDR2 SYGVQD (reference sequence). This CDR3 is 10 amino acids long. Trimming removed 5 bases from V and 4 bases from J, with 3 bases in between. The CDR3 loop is CASSQYEQYV. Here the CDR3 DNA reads TGCGCCAGCAGTCAGTACGAGCAGTACGTC.

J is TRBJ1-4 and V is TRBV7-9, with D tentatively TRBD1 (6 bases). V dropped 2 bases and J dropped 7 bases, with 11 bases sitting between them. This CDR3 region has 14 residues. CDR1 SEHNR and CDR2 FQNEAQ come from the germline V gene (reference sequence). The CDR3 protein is CASSLLGAGEKLFF. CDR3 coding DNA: TGTGCCAGCAGCTTATTGGGGGCGGGTGAAAAACTGTTTTTT.